The text below deals with one TCR beta chain. As to time point: after neoadjuvant nivolumab, at surgical resection. PBMCs were not maintained or expanded in culture before analysis. The sample comes from a study of neoadjuvant anti-PD-1 for oral cavity cancer. Method: immunoSEQ multiplex PCR; TCRdb's copy keeps in-frame clones and lacks some. The sample records 11,000 to 15,000 clones, roughly 80% being singletons. This TCR was recovered from a person between 40 and 79 years old with oral cavity squamous cell carcinoma. The material sequenced was PBMCs, taken after nivolumab (anti-PD-1) treatment.

The CDR3 sequence: CASSPFYREYGYTF. CDR3 coding DNA: TGTGCCAGCAGCCCCTTTTACAGGGAATATGGCTACACCTTC. The genes are TRBV7-2 and TRBJ1-2; D is perhaps TRBD1 (6 bases). The CDR3 totals 14 residues. V shed 5 bases and J shed 5 bases, with 15 bases lying between them. Germline values: CDR1 SGHTA, CDR2 FQGNSA.